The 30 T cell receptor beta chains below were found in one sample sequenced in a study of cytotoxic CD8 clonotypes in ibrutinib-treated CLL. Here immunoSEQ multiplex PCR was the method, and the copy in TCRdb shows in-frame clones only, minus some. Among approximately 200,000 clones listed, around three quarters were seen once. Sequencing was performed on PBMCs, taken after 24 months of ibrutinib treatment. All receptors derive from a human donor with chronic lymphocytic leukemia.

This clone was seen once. This CDR3 reads CASSFWRGETQYF. The DNA of the CDR3 is TGTGCCAGCAGTTTCTGGAGGGGGGAGACCCAGTACTTC. The rearrangement links TRBV27 to TRBJ2-5; possibly TRBD1 or TRBD2 for D (6 bases each). The germline V and J ends were trimmed by 3 bases and 5 bases, with 10 bases remaining between them. The CDR3 consists of 13 residues. CDR1 MNHEY and CDR2 SMNVEV come from the germline V gene (reference sequence).

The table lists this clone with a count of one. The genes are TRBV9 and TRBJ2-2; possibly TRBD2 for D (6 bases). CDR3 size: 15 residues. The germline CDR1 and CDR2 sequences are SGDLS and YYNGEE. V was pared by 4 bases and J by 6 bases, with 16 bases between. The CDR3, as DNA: TGTGCCAGCAGCCCGGAGGGACTGATCGCCGGGGAGCTGTTTTTT. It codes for CASSPEGLIAGELFF.

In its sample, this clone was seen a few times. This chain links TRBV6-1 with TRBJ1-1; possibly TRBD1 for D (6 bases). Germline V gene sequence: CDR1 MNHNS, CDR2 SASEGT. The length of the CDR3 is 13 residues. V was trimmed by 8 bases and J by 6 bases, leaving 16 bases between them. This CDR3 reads CASSSWTAPEAFF. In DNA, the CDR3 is TGTGCCAGCTCCTCCTGGACAGCTCCTGAAGCTTTCTTT.

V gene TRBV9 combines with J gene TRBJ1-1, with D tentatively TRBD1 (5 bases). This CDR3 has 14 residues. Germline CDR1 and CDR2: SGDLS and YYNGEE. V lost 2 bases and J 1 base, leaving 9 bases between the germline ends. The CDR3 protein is CASSVTAKNTEAFF. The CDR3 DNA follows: TGTGCCAGCAGCGTGACAGCGAAGAACACTGAAGCTTTCTTT.

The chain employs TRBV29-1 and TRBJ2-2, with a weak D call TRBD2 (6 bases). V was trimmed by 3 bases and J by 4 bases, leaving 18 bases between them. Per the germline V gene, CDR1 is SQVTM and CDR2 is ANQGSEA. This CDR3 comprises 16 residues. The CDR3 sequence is CSVDVEGVGGTGELFF. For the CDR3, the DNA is TGCAGCGTTGATGTGGAGGGAGTGGGGGGCACCGGGGAGCTGTTTTTT.

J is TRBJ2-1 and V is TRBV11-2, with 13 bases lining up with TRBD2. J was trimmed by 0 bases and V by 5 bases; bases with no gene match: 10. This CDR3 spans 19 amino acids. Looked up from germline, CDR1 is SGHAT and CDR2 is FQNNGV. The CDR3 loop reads CASSGSGLAGPSSYNEQFF. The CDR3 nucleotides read TGTGCCAGCAGCGGGTCGGGACTAGCGGGACCCAGCTCCTACAATGAGCAGTTCTTC.

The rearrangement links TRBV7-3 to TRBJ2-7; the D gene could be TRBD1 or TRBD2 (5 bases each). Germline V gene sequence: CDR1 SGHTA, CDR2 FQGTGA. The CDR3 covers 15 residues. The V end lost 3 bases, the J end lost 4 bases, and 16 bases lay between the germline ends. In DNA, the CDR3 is TGTGCCAGCAGCTTTTCCCCGGGACCTACTTACGAGCAGTACTTC. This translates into CASSFSPGPTYEQYF.

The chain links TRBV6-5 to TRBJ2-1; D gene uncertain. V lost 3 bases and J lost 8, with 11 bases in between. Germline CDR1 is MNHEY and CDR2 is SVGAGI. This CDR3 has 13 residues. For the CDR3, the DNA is TGTGCCAGCAGTTATGTGCTCAACGATGAGCAGTTCTTC. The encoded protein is CASSYVLNDEQFF.

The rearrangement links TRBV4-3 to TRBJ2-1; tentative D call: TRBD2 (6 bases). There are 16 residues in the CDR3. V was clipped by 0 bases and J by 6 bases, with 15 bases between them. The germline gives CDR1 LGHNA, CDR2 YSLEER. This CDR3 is CASSQDATRSRNEQFF. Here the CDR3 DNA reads TGCGCCAGCAGCCAAGATGCGACTAGAAGTCGCAATGAGCAGTTCTTC.

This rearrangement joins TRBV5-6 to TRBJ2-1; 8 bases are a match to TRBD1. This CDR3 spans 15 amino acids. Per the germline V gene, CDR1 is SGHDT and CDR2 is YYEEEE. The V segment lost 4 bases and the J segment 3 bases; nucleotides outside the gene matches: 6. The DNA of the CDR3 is TGTGCCAGCAGCGGCGGACAGGGCCTCTACAATGAGCAGTTCTTC. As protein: CASSGGQGLYNEQFF.

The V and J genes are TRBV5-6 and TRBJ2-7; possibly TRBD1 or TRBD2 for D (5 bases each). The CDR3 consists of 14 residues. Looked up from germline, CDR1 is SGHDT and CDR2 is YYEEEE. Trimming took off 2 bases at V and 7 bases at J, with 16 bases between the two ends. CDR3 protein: CASSFQGGGREQYF. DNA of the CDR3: TGTGCCAGCAGCTTTCAAGGTGGGGGTCGGGAGCAGTACTTC.

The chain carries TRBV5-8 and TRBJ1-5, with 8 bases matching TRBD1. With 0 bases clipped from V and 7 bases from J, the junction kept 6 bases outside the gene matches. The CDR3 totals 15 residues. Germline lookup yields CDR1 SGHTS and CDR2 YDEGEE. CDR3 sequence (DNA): TGTGCCAGCAGCTTGGGACAGGGGTCGGGGCAGCCCCAGCATTTT. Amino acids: CASSLGQGSGQPQHF. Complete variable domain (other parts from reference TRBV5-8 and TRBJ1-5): EAGVTQSPTHLIKTRGQQATLRCSPISGHTSVYWYQQALGLGLQFLLWYDEGEERNRGNFPPRFSGRQFPNYSSELNVNALELEDSALYLCASSLGQGSGQPQHFGDGTRLSIL.

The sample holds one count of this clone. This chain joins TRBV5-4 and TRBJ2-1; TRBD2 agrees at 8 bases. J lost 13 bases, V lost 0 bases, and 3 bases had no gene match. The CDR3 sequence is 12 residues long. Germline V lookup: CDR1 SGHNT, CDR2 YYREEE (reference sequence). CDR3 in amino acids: CASSLGVAGQFF. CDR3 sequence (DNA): TGTGCCAGCAGCTTGGGAGTAGCGGGACAGTTCTTC.

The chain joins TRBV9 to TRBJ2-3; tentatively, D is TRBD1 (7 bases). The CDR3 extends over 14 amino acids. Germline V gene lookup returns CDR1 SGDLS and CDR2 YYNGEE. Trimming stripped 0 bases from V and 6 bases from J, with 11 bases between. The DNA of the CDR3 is TGTGCCAGCAGCGTAGCAGGGGGGTTGGATACGCAGTATTTT. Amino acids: CASSVAGGLDTQYF.

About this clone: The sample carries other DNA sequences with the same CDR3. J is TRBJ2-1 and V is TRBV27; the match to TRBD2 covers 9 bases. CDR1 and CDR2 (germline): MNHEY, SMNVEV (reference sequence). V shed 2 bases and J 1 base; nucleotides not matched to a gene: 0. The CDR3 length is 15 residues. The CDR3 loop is CASSLLAGSYNEQFF. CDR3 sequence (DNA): TGTGCCAGCAGTTTACTAGCGGGATCCTACAATGAGCAGTTCTTC.

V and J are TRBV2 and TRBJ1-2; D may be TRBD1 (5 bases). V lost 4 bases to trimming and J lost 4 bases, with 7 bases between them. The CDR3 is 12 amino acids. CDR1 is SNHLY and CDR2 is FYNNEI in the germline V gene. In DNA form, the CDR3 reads TGTGCCAGCAGTGGACAGTTCTATGGCTACACCTTC. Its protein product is CASSGQFYGYTF.

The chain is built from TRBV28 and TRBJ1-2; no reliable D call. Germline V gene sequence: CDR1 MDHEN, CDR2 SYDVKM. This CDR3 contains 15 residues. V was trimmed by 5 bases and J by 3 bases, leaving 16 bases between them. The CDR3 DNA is TGTGCCAGCAGTCTCTTGACACCAGAGGACTATGGCTACACCTTC. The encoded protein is CASSLLTPEDYGYTF.

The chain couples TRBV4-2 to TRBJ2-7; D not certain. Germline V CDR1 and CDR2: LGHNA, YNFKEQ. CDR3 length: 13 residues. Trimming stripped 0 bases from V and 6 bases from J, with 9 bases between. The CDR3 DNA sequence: TGTGCCAGCAGCCAAGACTTACCGAGCGAGCAGTACTTC. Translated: CASSQDLPSEQYF.

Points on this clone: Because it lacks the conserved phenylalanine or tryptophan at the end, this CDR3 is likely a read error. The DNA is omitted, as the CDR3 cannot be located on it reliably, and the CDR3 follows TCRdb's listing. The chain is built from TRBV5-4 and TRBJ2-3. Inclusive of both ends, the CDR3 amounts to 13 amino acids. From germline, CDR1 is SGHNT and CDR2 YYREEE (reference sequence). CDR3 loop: CASSKDGADTQSS.

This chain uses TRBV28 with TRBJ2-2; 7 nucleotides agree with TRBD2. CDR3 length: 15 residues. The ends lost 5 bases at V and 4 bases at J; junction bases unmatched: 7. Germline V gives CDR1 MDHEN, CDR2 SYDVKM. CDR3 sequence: CASSTQRELTGELFF. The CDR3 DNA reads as TGTGCCAGCAGTACTCAGCGGGAACTCACCGGGGAGCTGTTTTTT.

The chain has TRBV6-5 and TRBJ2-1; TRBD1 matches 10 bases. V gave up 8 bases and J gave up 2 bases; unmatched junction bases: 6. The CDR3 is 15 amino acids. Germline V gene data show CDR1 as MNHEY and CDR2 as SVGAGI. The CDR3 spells CASQRQGATYNEQFF. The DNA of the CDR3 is TGTGCCAGCCAGCGACAGGGGGCAACCTACAATGAGCAGTTCTTC.

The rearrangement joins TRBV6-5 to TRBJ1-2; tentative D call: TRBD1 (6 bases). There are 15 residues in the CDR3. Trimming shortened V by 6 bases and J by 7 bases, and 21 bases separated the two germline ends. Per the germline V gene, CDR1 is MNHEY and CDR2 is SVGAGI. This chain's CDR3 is CASRMSGGEVGGYTF. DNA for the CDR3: TGTGCCAGCAGGATGAGCGGGGGCGAGGTTGGTGGCTACACCTTC.

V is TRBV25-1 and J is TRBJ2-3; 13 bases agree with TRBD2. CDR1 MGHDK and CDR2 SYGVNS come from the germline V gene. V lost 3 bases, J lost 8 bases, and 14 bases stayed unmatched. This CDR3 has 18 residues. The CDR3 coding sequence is TGTGCCAGCAGTGACATAACCGGGACTAGCGGGATTTGGGGTACGCAGTATTTT. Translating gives CASSDITGTSGIWGTQYF.

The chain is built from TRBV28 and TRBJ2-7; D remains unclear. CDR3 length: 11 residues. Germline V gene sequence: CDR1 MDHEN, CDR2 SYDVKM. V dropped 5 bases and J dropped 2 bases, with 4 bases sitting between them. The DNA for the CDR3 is TGTGCCAGCAGTCGGGCCTACGAGCAGTACTTC. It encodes CASSRAYEQYF.

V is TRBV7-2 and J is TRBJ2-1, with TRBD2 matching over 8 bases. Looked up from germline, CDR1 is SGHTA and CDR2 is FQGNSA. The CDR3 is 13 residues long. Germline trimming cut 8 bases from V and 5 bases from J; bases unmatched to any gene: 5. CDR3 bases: TGTGCCAGCTCAGCGGGAGCCCACAATGAGCAGTTCTTC. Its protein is CASSAGAHNEQFF.

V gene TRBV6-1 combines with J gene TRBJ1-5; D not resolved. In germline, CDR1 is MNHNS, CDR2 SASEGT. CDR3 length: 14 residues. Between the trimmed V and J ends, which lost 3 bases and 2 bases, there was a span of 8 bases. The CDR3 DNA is TGTGCCAGCAGTGAGTGGACGGGCAATCAGCCCCAGCATTTT. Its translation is CASSEWTGNQPQHF.

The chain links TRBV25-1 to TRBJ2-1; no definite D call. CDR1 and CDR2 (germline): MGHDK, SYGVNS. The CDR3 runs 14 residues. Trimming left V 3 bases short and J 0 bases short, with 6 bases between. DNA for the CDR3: TGTGCCAGCAGTGACGCAAACTCCTACAATGAGCAGTTCTTC. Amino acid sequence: CASSDANSYNEQFF.

This CDR3 is CSVADSANTGELFF. DNA of the CDR3: TGCAGCGTTGCGGACAGCGCGAACACCGGGGAGCTGTTTTTT. V gene TRBV29-1 combines with J gene TRBJ2-2; D may be TRBD1 (6 bases). The CDR3 sequence is 14 residues long. Trimming left V 4 bases short and J 0 bases short, with 9 bases between. Looked up from germline, CDR1 is SQVTM and CDR2 is ANQGSEA.

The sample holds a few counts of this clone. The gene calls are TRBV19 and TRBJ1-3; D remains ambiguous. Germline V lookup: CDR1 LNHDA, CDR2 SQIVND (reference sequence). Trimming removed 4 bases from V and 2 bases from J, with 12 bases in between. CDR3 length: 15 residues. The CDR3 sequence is CASSTPHGPGNTIYF. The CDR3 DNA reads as TGTGCCAGTAGTACTCCTCACGGACCTGGAAACACCATATATTTT.

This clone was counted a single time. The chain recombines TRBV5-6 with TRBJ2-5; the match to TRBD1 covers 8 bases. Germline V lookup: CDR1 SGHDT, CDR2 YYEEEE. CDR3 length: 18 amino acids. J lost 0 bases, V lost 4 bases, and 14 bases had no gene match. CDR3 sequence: CASSGPPRWTGNQETQYF. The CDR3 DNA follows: TGTGCCAGCAGCGGTCCCCCACGCTGGACAGGGAACCAAGAGACCCAGTACTTC. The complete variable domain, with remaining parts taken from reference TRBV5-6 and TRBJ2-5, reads DAGVTQSPTHLIKTRGQQVTLRCSPKSGHDTVSWYQQALGQGPQFIFQYYEEEERQRGNFPDRFSGHQFPNYSSELNVNALLLGDSALYLCASSGPPRWTGNQETQYFGPGTRLLVL.